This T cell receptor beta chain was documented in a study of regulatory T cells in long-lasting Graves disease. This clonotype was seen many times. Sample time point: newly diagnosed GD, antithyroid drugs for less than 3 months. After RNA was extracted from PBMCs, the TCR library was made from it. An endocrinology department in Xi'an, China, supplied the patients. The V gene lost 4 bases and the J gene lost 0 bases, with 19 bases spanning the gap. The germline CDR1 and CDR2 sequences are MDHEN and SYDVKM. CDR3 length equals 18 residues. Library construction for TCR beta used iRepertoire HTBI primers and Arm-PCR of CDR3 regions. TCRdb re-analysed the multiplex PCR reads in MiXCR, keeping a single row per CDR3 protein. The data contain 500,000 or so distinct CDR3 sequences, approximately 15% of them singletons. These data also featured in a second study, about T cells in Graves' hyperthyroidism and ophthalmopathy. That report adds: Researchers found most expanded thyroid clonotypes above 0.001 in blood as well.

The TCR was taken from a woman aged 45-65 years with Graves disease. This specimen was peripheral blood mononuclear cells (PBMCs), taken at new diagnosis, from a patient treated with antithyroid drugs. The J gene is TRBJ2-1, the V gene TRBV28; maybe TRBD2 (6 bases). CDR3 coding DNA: TGTGCCAGCAGTTCTCGGGACTCCCTGGGGAGCTCCTACAATGAGCAGTTCTTC. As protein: CASSSRDSLGSSYNEQFF.